The 14 T cell receptor beta chains in this list originate from one sample, sequenced in a study of blood T cell repertoires in COVID-19 (dated by TCRdb to the early 2020s). The library came from the immunoSEQ multiplex PCR assay. TCRdb took this table from immuneACCESS and kept in-frame rearrangements with V and J called. Such tables lack part of the clones; where checked against another copy, unresolved V genes explain under half of the gap, and the rest is unexplained. In all, the sample holds roughly 230,000 clones, and about 88% of those were seen once. About 1.7% of the sample is in the top ten clones. The sample consisted of peripheral blood. The receptors come from a man between 65 and 80 years old with acute or convalescent COVID-19.

V and J are TRBV2 and TRBJ2-2; 7 bases line up with TRBD2. The CDR3 consists of 15 residues. Germline CDR1 and CDR2: SNHLY and FYNNEI. V shed 0 bases, J shed 5 bases, and the junction held 3 bases outside the gene matches. This CDR3 reads CASSEAGRVTGELFF. The CDR3 DNA follows: TGTGCCAGCAGTGAAGCGGGGAGGGTTACCGGGGAGCTGTTTTTT.

The gene calls are TRBV5-5 and TRBJ2-1; 12 bases are a match to TRBD2. Trimming at V came to 3 bases and at J to 4 bases, leaving 8 bases not matched to a gene. The CDR3 extends over 17 amino acids. Germline V gene sequence: CDR1 SGHKS, CDR2 YYEKEE (reference sequence). The CDR3 here is CASSWALAGGGYNEQFF. In DNA form, the CDR3 reads TGTGCCAGCAGCTGGGCACTAGCGGGAGGAGGATACAATGAGCAGTTCTTC.

The CDR3, as DNA: TGTGCCAGTAGTACAGGGGTGGCCAATTCACCCCTCCACTTT. This translates into CASSTGVANSPLHF. The chain employs TRBV19 and TRBJ1-6; tentative D call: TRBD1 (6 bases). Looked up from germline, CDR1 is LNHDA and CDR2 is SQIVND (reference sequence). This CDR3 is 14 amino acids long. Deletions cut 4 bases from V and 7 bases from J, with 11 bases between.

The CDR3 protein is CASSLPGQGEKLFF. DNA of the CDR3: TGTGCCAGCAGCCTCCCGGGACAGGGGGAAAAACTGTTTTTT. The chain combines TRBV28 with TRBJ1-4, with 10 bases identical to TRBD1. Per the germline V gene, CDR1 is MDHEN and CDR2 is SYDVKM. V shed 6 bases and J 8 bases; nucleotides not matched to a gene: 6. CDR3 length: 14 residues.

V gene TRBV6-1 combines with J gene TRBJ2-5, with D perhaps TRBD1 (5 bases). Trimming left V 0 bases short and J 5 bases short, with 10 bases between. This CDR3 region has 14 residues. Germline CDR1 MNHNS, CDR2 SASEGT. The CDR3 region has the DNA TGTGCCAGCAGTGAAGCAGGGGTATCGGAGACCCAGTACTTC. Its translation is CASSEAGVSETQYF.

A single count supports this clone. The chain couples TRBV6-6 to TRBJ1-2; a possible D gene is TRBD1 (5 bases). The V end was cut by 11 bases, the J end by 3 bases, with 16 bases between. Germline loops: CDR1 MNHNY, CDR2 SVGAGI (reference sequence). The CDR3 totals 13 residues. The CDR3 reads CAVQARDDYGYTF. CDR3 coding DNA: TGTGCCGTACAGGCCAGGGATGACTATGGCTACACCTTC.

This rearrangement joins TRBV5-5 to TRBJ2-7, with a possible D match to TRBD2 (6 bases). Trimming left V 0 bases short and J 3 bases short, with 10 bases between. The CDR3 extends over 14 amino acids. CDR1 SGHKS and CDR2 YYEKEE come from the germline V gene (reference sequence). DNA for the CDR3: TGTGCCAGCAGCTTGGGGGAGGAACGCTACGAGCAGTACTTC. Translated, it gives CASSLGEERYEQYF.

In its sample, this clone was seen once. V usage is TRBV19 and J usage is TRBJ1-5; 7 bases match TRBD1. Germline CDR1 is LNHDA and CDR2 is SQIVND (reference sequence). This CDR3 region has 15 residues. V lost 7 bases to trimming and J lost 3 bases; unmatched junction nucleotides: 9. This CDR3 reads CASKVDRAPNQPQHF. DNA of the CDR3: TGTGCCAGTAAGGTCGACAGGGCTCCCAATCAGCCCCAGCATTTT.

The chain has TRBV27 and TRBJ2-7; D might be TRBD1 (6 bases). Looked up from germline, CDR1 is MNHEY and CDR2 is SMNVEV (reference sequence). The length of the CDR3 is 11 residues. The V and J ends lost 5 bases and 9 bases respectively, with 11 bases between them. The DNA for the CDR3 is TGTGCCAGCAGTCCAGGGGTGGGGCAGTACTTC. Translating it yields CASSPGVGQYF.

A few counts support this clone. The chain is built from TRBV18 and TRBJ2-7, with D perhaps matching TRBD1 (5 bases). The germline gives CDR1 KGHSH, CDR2 LQKENI. V was pared by 1 base and J by 2 bases, with 9 bases between. The CDR3 runs 14 residues. Written as DNA, the CDR3 is TGTGCCAGCTCACCACGAGACAGTACCTACGAGCAGTACTTC. It is translated as CASSPRDSTYEQYF.

The rearrangement uses TRBV5-1 and TRBJ2-2; TRBD1 is a possible D gene (6 bases). This CDR3 has 15 amino acids. V was trimmed by 4 bases and J by 3 bases, leaving 13 bases between them. Germline CDR1 and CDR2: SGHRS and YFSETQ. In DNA, the CDR3 is TGCGCCAGCAGCCAAAGGACAGACGACACCGGGGAGCTGTTTTTT. This gives the protein CASSQRTDDTGELFF.

J is TRBJ2-3 and V is TRBV6-1, with 7 bases lining up with TRBD2. The CDR3 has 16 amino acids. With 1 base clipped from V and 1 base from J, the junction kept 5 bases outside the gene matches. Per the germline V gene, CDR1 is MNHNS and CDR2 is SASEGT. The CDR3 is CASSEGLAVGTDTQYF. The CDR3 DNA reads TGTGCCAGCAGTGAAGGTCTAGCGGTGGGCACAGATACGCAGTATTTT.

This chain uses TRBV5-1 with TRBJ2-7; D remains unclear. The CDR3 sequence is 14 residues long. Germline V CDR1 and CDR2: SGHRS, YFSETQ. Trimming shortened V by 0 bases and J by 0 bases, and 7 bases separated the two germline ends. The CDR3 DNA reads TGCGCCAGCAGCTTGGACAGTAGCTCCTACGAGCAGTACTTC. Amino acid sequence: CASSLDSSSYEQYF.

This chain joins TRBV10-3 and TRBJ1-2; D gene unclear. Per the germline V gene, CDR1 is ENHRY and CDR2 is SYGVKD. The CDR3 length is 15 residues. The ends were cut back, 0 bases at V and 8 bases at J, with 16 bases in the middle. CDR3 DNA sequence: TGTGCCATCAGTGAGTCCATGGGCACCCGGAGGGGCTACACCTTC. Its protein product is CAISESMGTRRGYTF.